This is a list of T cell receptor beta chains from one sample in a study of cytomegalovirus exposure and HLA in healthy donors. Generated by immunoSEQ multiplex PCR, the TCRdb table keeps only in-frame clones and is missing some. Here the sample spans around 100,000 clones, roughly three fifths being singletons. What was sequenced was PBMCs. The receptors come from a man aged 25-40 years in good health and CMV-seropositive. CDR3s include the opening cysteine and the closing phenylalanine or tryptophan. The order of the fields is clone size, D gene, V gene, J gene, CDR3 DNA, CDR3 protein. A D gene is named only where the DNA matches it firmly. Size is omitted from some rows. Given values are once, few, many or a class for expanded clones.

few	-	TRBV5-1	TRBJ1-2	TGCGCCAGCAGCAAGGAACAGGGTCCCTATGGCTACACCTTC	CASSKEQGPYGYTF
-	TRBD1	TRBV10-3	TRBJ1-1	TGTGCCATCGGCAACGGACAGGCACAAAACACTGAAGCTTTCTTT	CAIGNGQAQNTEAFF
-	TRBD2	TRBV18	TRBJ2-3	TGTGCCAGCTCACCGACTAGCGGGGACACAGATACGCAGTATTTT	CASSPTSGDTDTQYF
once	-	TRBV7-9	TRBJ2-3	TGTGCCAGCAGCCCATTGGAGGGGGCTCTTTCTAGCACAGATACGCAGTATTTT	CASSPLEGALSSTDTQYF
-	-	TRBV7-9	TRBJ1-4	TGTGCCAGCAGCACGGAGGGGAAGGGAACTAATGAAAAACTGTTTTTT	CASSTEGKGTNEKLFF
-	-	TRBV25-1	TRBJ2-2	TGTGCCAGCAGTTACGGGGCGAACACCGGGGAGCTGTTTTTT	CASSYGANTGELFF
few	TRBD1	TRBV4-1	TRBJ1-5	TGCGCCAGCAGCCCACGACAGGGAGAATATCAGCCCCAGCATTTT	CASSPRQGEYQPQHF
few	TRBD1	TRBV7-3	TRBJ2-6	TGTGCCAGCAGTCCGGACAGGGCCGGGGCCAACGTCCTGACTTTC	CASSPDRAGANVLTF
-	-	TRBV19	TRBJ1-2	TGTGCCAGTAGTCTTAGAGAGTTCTATGGCTACACCTTC	CASSLREFYGYTF
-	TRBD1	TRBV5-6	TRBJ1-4	TGTGCCAGCAGCCCCTTCACAGGGGCGCCTGAAAAACTGTTTTTT	CASSPFTGAPEKLFF
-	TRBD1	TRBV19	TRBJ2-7	TGTGCCAGTAGGAAACAGGGGAGCTCCTACGAGCAGTACTTC	CASRKQGSSYEQYF
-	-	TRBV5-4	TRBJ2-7	TGTGCCAGCAGCCCCGGCGCCGGACTATCCTACGAGCAGTACTTC	CASSPGAGLSYEQYF
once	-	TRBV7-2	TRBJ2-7	TGTGCCAGCAGCTTAGGGGCAGGGTTATTCTACGAGCAGTACTTC	CASSLGAGLFYEQYF
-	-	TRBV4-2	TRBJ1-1	TGTGCCAGCAGCCAAGATAGGATGGCGCGGACTGAAGCTTTCTTT	CASSQDRMARTEAFF
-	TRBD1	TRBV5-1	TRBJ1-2	TGCGCCAGCACCCTTCAGGGGGCAGGAGACTATGGCTACACCTTC	CASTLQGAGDYGYTF
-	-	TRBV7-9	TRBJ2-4	TGTGCCAGCAGCTTTGGCGGAAACATTCAGTACTTC	CASSFGGNIQYF
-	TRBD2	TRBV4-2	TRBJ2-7	TGTGCCAGCAGCCAACCCGGGGGGGACTCCGCGGGAGAGCAGTACTTC	CASSQPGGDSAGEQYF
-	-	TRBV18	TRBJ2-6	TGTGCCAGCTCACCCCAAGGGGGTGGGGCCAACGTCCTGACTTTC	CASSPQGGGANVLTF
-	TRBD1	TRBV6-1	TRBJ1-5	TGTGCCAGCAACACAGAACAGGGGAATCAGCCCCAGCATTTT	CASNTEQGNQPQHF
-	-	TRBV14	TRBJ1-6	TGTGCCAGCAAATTAGCGACGGGCCGAAATTCACCCCTCCACTTT	CASKLATGRNSPLHF
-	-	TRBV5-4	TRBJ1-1	TGTGCCAGCAGCTTGGGTTACATGAACACTGAAGCTTTCTTT	CASSLGYMNTEAFF
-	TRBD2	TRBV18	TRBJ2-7	TGTGCCAGCTCTAGCGGGGGGCCCCCATACGAGCAGTACTTC	CASSSGGPPYEQYF
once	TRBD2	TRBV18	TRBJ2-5	TGTGCCAGCTCAACGGGGGGGCGAGGTGAGACCCAGTACTTC	CASSTGGRGETQYF
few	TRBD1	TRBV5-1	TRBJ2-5	TGCGCCAGCAGAGGTAGCGCCGGGACAGGAGAGACCCAGTACTTC	CASRGSAGTGETQYF
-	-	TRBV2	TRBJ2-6	TGTGCCAGCAGTGAAGCGGCCGACAGCTCTGGGGCCAACGTCCTGACTTTC	CASSEAADSSGANVLTF
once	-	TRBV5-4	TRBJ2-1	TGTGCCAGCAGCTTGAGAGATGAGCAGTTCTTC	CASSLRDEQFF
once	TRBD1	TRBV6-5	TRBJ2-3	TGTGCCACCGGGACAGTAAGCACAGATACGCAGTATTTT	CATGTVSTDTQYF
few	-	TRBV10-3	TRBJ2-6	TGTGCCATCAGTGAGTTCGGCGGGACGTCTGGGGCCAACGTCCTGACTTTC	CAISEFGGTSGANVLTF
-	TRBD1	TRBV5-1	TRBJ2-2	TGCGCCACCCCGAATAGACAGGGGGGGACCGGGGAGCTGTTTTTT	CATPNRQGGTGELFF